Included here is one T cell receptor (beta chain) sequence, with context. No antigen is known for it. Sequencing was performed with immunoSEQ multiplex PCR; in TCRdb, only in-frame clones are kept and a portion is missing. The table lists some 100,000 clones, under 95% of them singletons. The CDR3 is made up of 15 amino acids. The germline V gene has CDR1 MNHEY and CDR2 SVGEGT. The V gene lost 2 bases and the J gene lost 2 bases, with 12 bases spanning the gap. The data originate from a study of T cell responses to AZD1222 COVID-19 vaccine. Study results and caveats: Sampling that yielded the repertoires occurred only after the peak T cell response. Nearly half of the spike-specific TCRs reportedly recognize variant regions that carry no mutations. Spike-specific TCR repertoires showed rising breadth and depth after two AZD1222 doses. Clonal diversity was possibly underestimated; the donors were predominantly white British and more often female.

The specimen was peripheral blood, collected on day 0 of AZD1222 vaccination. The chain has TRBV6-2 or TRBV6-3 and TRBJ1-2; possible D gene TRBD1, 5 bases. This sequence originates from an adult in good health. For the CDR3, the DNA is TGTGCCAGCAGTTACCCTCCAGGGAGAAACTATGGCTACACCTTC. Translation: CASSYPPGRNYGYTF.